This TCR beta chain appears in the sequencing data of a study of CD8+CD57+ T cells in acquired aplastic anemia. Study context: The study obtained an average of roughly 3 ug of DNA from sorted CD4+ and CD8+ cells. General study findings and limits: Patient and control CD8+ Simpson's diversity was not significantly different.

V was cut by 3 bases and J by 2 bases, with 16 bases left in between. The CDR3 spans 15 residues. The germline CDR1 and CDR2 sequences are DFQATT and SNEGSKA (reference sequence). It was genomic DNA that served as the template for profiling TCR beta VDJ and CDR3. TCRdb processed the reads anew with MiXCR; each CDR3 protein has one entry. The table has 200,000 to 300,000 distinct CDR3 sequences, about 80% seen once; the top ten hold about two fifths. Sequencing was done on patients that had shown CD8+CD57+ cell expansion by flow cytometry. At the time of blood sampling, patients had not yet received any therapy. Note on this clonotype: The antigen remains undetermined.

V usage is TRBV20-1 and J usage is TRBJ1-2; a weak D match, TRBD1 (6 bases). Sequencing was performed on sorted CD4+, CD8+, or CD8+CD57+ T cells (not recorded which) from PBMCs. This sequence originates from a human donor with aplastic anemia. The CDR3 loop reads CSARNRVALNYGYTF. CDR3 bases: TGCAGTGCTAGGAACAGGGTGGCCCTAAACTATGGCTACACCTTC.